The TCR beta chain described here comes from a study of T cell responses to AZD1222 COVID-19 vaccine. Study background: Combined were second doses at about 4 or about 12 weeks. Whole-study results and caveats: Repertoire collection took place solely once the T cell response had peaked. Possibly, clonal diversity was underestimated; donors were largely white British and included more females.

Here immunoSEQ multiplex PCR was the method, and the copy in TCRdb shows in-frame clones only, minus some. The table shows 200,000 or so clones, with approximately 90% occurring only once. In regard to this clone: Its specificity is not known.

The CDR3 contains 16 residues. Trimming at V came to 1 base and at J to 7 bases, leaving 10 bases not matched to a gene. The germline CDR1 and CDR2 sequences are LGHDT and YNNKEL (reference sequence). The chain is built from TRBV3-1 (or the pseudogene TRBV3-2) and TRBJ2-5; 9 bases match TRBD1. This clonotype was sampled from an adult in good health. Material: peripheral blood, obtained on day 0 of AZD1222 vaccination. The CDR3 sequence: CASSQGYGDRAPTQYF. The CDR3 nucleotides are TGTGCCAGCAGCCAAGGTTATGGGGACAGGGCCCCGACCCAGTACTTC.